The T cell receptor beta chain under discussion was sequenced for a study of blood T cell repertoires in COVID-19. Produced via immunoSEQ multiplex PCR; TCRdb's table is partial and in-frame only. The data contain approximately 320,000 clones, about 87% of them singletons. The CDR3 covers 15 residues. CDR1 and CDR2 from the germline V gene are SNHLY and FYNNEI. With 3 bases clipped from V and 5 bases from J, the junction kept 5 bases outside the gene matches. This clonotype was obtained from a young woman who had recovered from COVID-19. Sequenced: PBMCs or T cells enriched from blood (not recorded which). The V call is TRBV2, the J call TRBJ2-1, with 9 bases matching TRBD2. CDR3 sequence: CASSDLASGNNEQFF. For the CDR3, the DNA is TGTGCCAGCAGTGACTTGGCTAGCGGGAACAATGAGCAGTTCTTC.